One sample yielded the 24 T cell receptor beta chains listed below, sequenced in a study of blood T cell repertoires in COVID-19. The method was immunoSEQ multiplex PCR; TCRdb's version includes in-frame clones alone and lacks a portion of them. The table has about 210,000 clones, approximately 78% seen once. Input material: PBMCs or T cells enriched from blood (not recorded which). The source is a man aged 35 to 55 who had recovered from COVID-19.

This chain connects TRBV19 to TRBJ2-7; 7 positions match TRBD1. V gave up 10 bases and J gave up 3 bases; unmatched junction bases: 12. Germline V CDR1 and CDR2: LNHDA, SQIVND (reference sequence). This CDR3 spans 14 amino acids. The CDR3 DNA reads TGTGCCACCCAGGACAGGAGCACTGACTACGAGCAGTACTTC. This encodes CATQDRSTDYEQYF.

This clone was detected only a few times. The chain joins TRBV20-1 to TRBJ1-6; perhaps TRBD1 as D (5 bases). The V gene lost 3 bases and the J gene lost 8 bases, with 14 bases spanning the gap. The CDR3 has 14 amino acids. Per germline, CDR1 DFQATT and CDR2 SNEGSKA (reference sequence). The chain's CDR3 is CSASWRGVDSPLHF. In DNA form, the CDR3 reads TGCAGTGCTAGTTGGCGGGGCGTTGATTCACCCCTCCACTTT.

V gene TRBV7-9 combines with J gene TRBJ1-3; TRBD1 might be the D (6 bases). This CDR3 spans 17 amino acids. V gave up 3 bases and J gave up 0 bases, with 15 bases separating them. CDR1 and CDR2 (germline): SEHNR, FQNEAQ (reference sequence). CDR3 region: CASSLGAGSISGNTIYF. CDR3 DNA: TGTGCCAGCAGCTTGGGGGCAGGGTCTATCTCTGGAAACACCATATATTTT.

Here the CDR3 reads CASSKAGYEQYF. The CDR3 DNA reads TGTGCCAGTAGTAAAGCCGGGTACGAGCAGTACTTC. The gene calls are TRBV19 and TRBJ2-7; D uncertain. The V gene's germline CDR1 is LNHDA and CDR2 SQIVND (reference sequence). The V and J ends lost 4 bases and 4 bases respectively, with 8 bases between them. The CDR3 loop spans 12 amino acids.

This clone was seen a few times. This chain joins TRBV19 and TRBJ2-1, with 7 bases aligning to TRBD1. The length of the CDR3 is 15 residues. Germline V gives CDR1 LNHDA, CDR2 SQIVND (reference sequence). V trimming: 7 bases; J trimming: 0 bases; junction bases outside the gene matches: 6. The CDR3 region has the DNA TGTGCCAGTACCGGGGACAGTTTCTCCTACAATGAGCAGTTCTTC. Its translation: CASTGDSFSYNEQFF.

The chain links TRBV6-6 to TRBJ2-1, with 7 positions matching TRBD1. The germline V gene has CDR1 MNHNY and CDR2 SVGAGI (reference sequence). The CDR3 is 16 amino acids. V was clipped by 2 bases and J by 6 bases; unmatched bases: 10. This CDR3 is CASSYLGQDPRNEQFF. In DNA, the CDR3 is TGTGCCAGCAGTTACCTTGGACAGGACCCTCGCAATGAGCAGTTCTTC.

The table lists this clone with a few counts. The chain couples TRBV10-1 to TRBJ1-1; D possibly corresponds to TRBD1 (6 bases). V lost 1 base, J lost 10 bases, and 13 bases lay in between. CDR1 WNHNN and CDR2 SYGVQD come from the germline V gene (reference sequence). The CDR3 runs 13 residues. CDR3 residues: CASSELTGMAAFF. The CDR3, as DNA: TGCGCCAGCAGTGAGTTAACAGGGATGGCAGCTTTCTTT.

The V call is TRBV5-8, the J call TRBJ1-2; 7 nucleotides align to TRBD1. The J segment lost 3 bases and the V segment lost 3 bases, leaving 5 bases of the junction unmatched. The germline V gene encodes CDR1 SGHTS and CDR2 YDEGEE. The CDR3 is 14 residues long. CDR3 coding DNA: TGTGCCAGCAGCTCACAGGGGACGCACTATGGCTACACCTTC. It is translated as CASSSQGTHYGYTF.

The chain links TRBV30 to TRBJ2-3; 12 bases fit TRBD1. This CDR3 contains 17 residues. Trimming at V came to 1 base and at J to 5 bases, leaving 10 bases not matched to a gene. CDR1 and CDR2 (germline): GTSNPN, SVGIG (reference sequence). The CDR3, as DNA: TGTGCCTGGAGTGAAACTCGGGACAGGGGGCGGAGAGATACGCAGTATTTT. This encodes CAWSETRDRGRRDTQYF.

In DNA form, the CDR3 reads TGTGCCAGCAGCCATAGGGACAGGGAGTACGAGCAGTACTTC. Translation: CASSHRDREYEQYF. The J gene is TRBJ2-7, the V gene TRBV11-1; 9 nucleotides agree with TRBD1. Germline CDR1 reads SGHAT; CDR2 reads FQDESV (reference sequence). This CDR3 is built from 14 residues. J lost 4 bases, V lost 5 bases, and 6 bases had no gene match.

The gene calls are TRBV11-2 and TRBJ2-2; TRBD1 is a possible D gene (6 bases). Trimming left V 4 bases short and J 5 bases short, with 17 bases between. The germline V gene has CDR1 SGHAT and CDR2 FQNNGV. CDR3 length: 16 amino acids. The CDR3, as DNA: TGTGCCAGCAGCTCTCTAAAACCCAGGGGTACCGGGGAGCTGTTTTTT. This sequence encodes CASSSLKPRGTGELFF.

The V call is TRBV24-1, the J call TRBJ1-2; 8 bases align to TRBD1. Germline assignment: CDR1 KGHDR and CDR2 SFDVKD. The CDR3 has 13 residues. The V and J ends lost 10 bases and 7 bases, in that order; junction bases with no gene match: 10. This CDR3 reads CATMDRVKGGYTF. CDR3 nucleotides: TGTGCCACTATGGACAGGGTTAAGGGTGGCTACACCTTC.

CDR3 region: CASSSGRQGLNEKLFF. CDR3 sequence (DNA): TGCGCCAGCAGCTCTGGGCGACAGGGACTTAATGAAAAACTGTTTTTT. The chain joins TRBV5-1 to TRBJ1-4, with 7 bases that match TRBD1. This CDR3 spans 16 amino acids. The germline CDR1 and CDR2 sequences are SGHRS and YFSETQ. Trimming removed 3 bases from V and 4 bases from J; junction bases left unmatched: 9.

The chain couples TRBV6-5 to TRBJ1-1, with unresolved D. Looked up from germline, CDR1 is MNHEY and CDR2 is SVGAGI. The CDR3 is made up of 11 amino acids. V lost 7 bases, J lost 7 bases, and 10 bases lay in between. The CDR3: CASTSHREAFF. The CDR3, as DNA: TGTGCCAGCACCTCACATCGTGAAGCTTTCTTT.

The J gene is TRBJ1-4, the V gene TRBV3-1 (or the pseudogene TRBV3-2), with TRBD1 identical over 10 bases. The CDR3 sequence is 18 residues long. Germline V gene data show CDR1 as LGHDT and CDR2 as YNNKEL (reference sequence). With 4 bases clipped from V and 7 bases from J, the junction kept 15 bases outside the gene matches. The CDR3 nucleotides read TGTGCCAGCAGCCTCACCGGGACAGGGGCAGGATTCGGTGAAAAACTGTTTTTT. Its translation: CASSLTGTGAGFGEKLFF.

J is TRBJ1-1 and V is TRBV6-4; no firm D call. The germline V and J ends were trimmed by 6 bases and 1 base, with 9 bases remaining between them. Germline CDR1 MRHNA, CDR2 SNTAGT. CDR3 size: 13 residues. The CDR3 region has the DNA TGTGCCAGCAGGGACCGGAGGAACACTGAAGCTTTCTTT. Encoded protein: CASRDRRNTEAFF.

The sample holds many counts of this clone. CDR3 nucleotides: TGTGCCAGCAGCTTAGATGGCGGCTACAATGAGCAGTTCTTC. Amino acids: CASSLDGGYNEQFF. J is TRBJ2-1 and V is TRBV7-9; D gene uncertain. Germline V CDR1 and CDR2: SEHNR, FQNEAQ (reference sequence). The ends were cut back, 1 base at V and 3 bases at J, with 7 bases in the middle. The CDR3 has 14 amino acids.

The chain employs TRBV7-2 and TRBJ2-3; D not certain. The V end lost 5 bases, the J end lost 0 bases, and 12 bases lay between the germline ends. This CDR3 comprises 15 residues. Germline loops: CDR1 SGHTA, CDR2 FQGNSA. CDR3 DNA: TGTGCCAGCAGCCCCACGACTCATAGCACAGATACGCAGTATTTT. This sequence encodes CASSPTTHSTDTQYF.

The chain couples TRBV5-1 to TRBJ2-7; possible D gene TRBD2, 7 bases. The CDR3 spans 15 residues. The V end lost 0 bases, the J end lost 3 bases, and 13 bases lay between the germline ends. The germline gives CDR1 SGHRS, CDR2 YFSETQ. This chain's CDR3 is CASSLAGGTSYEQYF. CDR3 DNA sequence: TGCGCCAGCAGCTTGGCCGGGGGGACAAGCTACGAGCAGTACTTC.

The table lists this clone with a few counts. The rearrangement joins TRBV5-1 to TRBJ2-7, with 10 positions matching TRBD1. CDR1 and CDR2 (germline): SGHRS, YFSETQ. V was clipped by 4 bases and J by 5 bases; unmatched bases: 12. The CDR3 consists of 16 residues. Written as DNA, the CDR3 is TGCGCCAGCAGCCAACTGGCGGGACAGGGGATAGACGAGCAGTACTTC. Protein: CASSQLAGQGIDEQYF.

The chain recombines TRBV5-1 with TRBJ2-7, with a weak D call TRBD2 (6 bases). This CDR3 has 17 amino acids. The V gene lost 2 bases and the J gene lost 5 bases, with 23 bases spanning the gap. Germline V lookup: CDR1 SGHRS, CDR2 YFSETQ. CDR3 sequence reads: CASSFGRNQGGYHEQYF. CDR3 sequence (DNA): TGCGCCAGCAGCTTTGGCAGAAATCAAGGAGGGTACCACGAGCAGTACTTC.

The chain uses TRBV2 and TRBJ1-1; a possible D gene is TRBD1 (5 bases). Germline V gene lookup returns CDR1 SNHLY and CDR2 FYNNEI. This CDR3 spans 12 amino acids. Trimming stripped 3 bases from V and 10 bases from J, with 12 bases between. This chain's CDR3 is CASSEFQGTAFF. The CDR3 DNA is TGTGCCAGCAGTGAGTTTCAGGGTACAGCTTTCTTT.

This rearrangement joins TRBV5-6 to TRBJ2-7; 7 bases fit TRBD1. This CDR3 contains 15 residues. Germline CDR1 SGHDT, CDR2 YYEEEE. V lost 3 bases and J lost 2; bases outside the gene matches: 8. CDR3 sequence reads: CASSSAGGAPYEQYF. CDR3 sequence (DNA): TGTGCCAGCAGCTCCGCAGGGGGAGCACCCTACGAGCAGTACTTC.

The chain combines TRBV10-3 with TRBJ1-1, with D possibly matching TRBD1 (5 bases). V lost 3 bases to trimming and J lost 0 bases, with 8 bases between them. The CDR3 length is 14 residues. Germline CDR1 ENHRY, CDR2 SYGVKD. CDR3 loop: CAISDPTVNTEAFF. The CDR3 coding sequence is TGTGCCATCAGTGACCCGACAGTGAACACTGAAGCTTTCTTT.